Here is one TCR beta chain with its context. Its target is unknown. Repertoires were generated with immunoSEQ multiplex PCR, while TCRdb's copy carries only in-frame clones and drops some. The sample has roughly 680,000 clones; about 89% are singletons. This CDR3 region has 14 residues. J gave up 3 bases and V 0 bases, and 3 bases lay outside the gene matches. The V gene's germline CDR1 is GTSNPN and CDR2 SVGIG (reference sequence). The sample is drawn from a study of Ad26.COV2.S vaccination and SARS-CoV-2 variants. Overall study: COV1001, an Ad26.COV2.S trial, supplied this vaccine-arm donor. Intramuscular Ad26.COV2.S doses were given once or twice, 56 days apart. Study-wide points: Total T cell responses, in the TCR breadth and depth analyses, may have been underestimated.

The treatment is: some 19 received Ad26.COV2.S at low or high dose, single or two shots; five or six received placebo; per-sample allocation not given. Each sample was drawn 63 days after the first injection (of vaccine or placebo). This vaccine is an Ad26 vector that expresses the Wuhan-strain SARS-CoV-2 spike. This clonotype was obtained from a person between 18 and 65 years old who received the Ad26.COV2.S COVID-19 vaccine or a placebo. V is TRBV30 and J is TRBJ1-1; 8 nucleotides line up with TRBD1. Sequencing was performed on peripheral blood, taken in a trial of Ad26.COV2.S vaccine versus placebo. The CDR3 coding sequence is TGTGCCTGGAGTGTAACACAGGGGGACACTGAAGCTTTCTTT. It encodes CAWSVTQGDTEAFF.